This passage covers 6 T cell receptor beta chains from one sample sequenced in a study of the immune and genomic landscape of osteosarcoma. The table came from immunoSEQ multiplex PCR; TCRdb's copy has only in-frame clones and leaves some out. The table shows over a hundred clones, with around 80% occurring only once. Input material: primary tumor tissue from the femur. Receptor source: a man aged 18 to 30 with osteosarcoma.

The rearrangement links TRBV2 to TRBJ2-7, with D maybe TRBD1 (6 bases). This CDR3 comprises 14 residues. The V end lost 10 bases, the J end lost 4 bases, and 20 bases lay between the germline ends. Germline V lookup: CDR1 SNHLY, CDR2 FYNNEI. The CDR3 reads CATEAGEAGYEQYF. The DNA for the CDR3 is TGTGCCACCGAAGCAGGGGAAGCAGGGTACGAGCAGTACTTC.

CDR3 DNA: TGCGCCAGCAGCCAAGAGGGTCATAATGAGCAGTTCTTC. Encoded protein: CASSQEGHNEQFF. The chain employs TRBV4-3 and TRBJ2-1; D is undetermined. V was clipped by 0 bases and J by 7 bases, with 7 bases between them. The V gene's germline CDR1 is LGHNA and CDR2 YSLEER. CDR3 length: 13 residues.

This clone appeared once. The genes are TRBV11-1 and TRBJ2-1; TRBD1 aligns across 7 bases. Germline trimming cut 8 bases from V and 2 bases from J; bases unmatched to any gene: 6. The CDR3 totals 14 residues. The germline V gene encodes CDR1 SGHAT and CDR2 FQDESV (reference sequence). CDR3 bases: TGTGCCAGCTGTTTCCAGGGGGCCTACAATGAGCAGTTCTTC. Its protein product is CASCFQGAYNEQFF. The full variable domain, in which reference TRBV11-1 and TRBJ2-1 provide the parts outside the CDR3, is EAEVAQSPRYKITEKSQAVAFWCDPISGHATLYWYRQILGQGPELLVQFQDESVVDDSQLPKDRFSAERLKGVDSTLKIQPAELGDSAMYLCASCFQGAYNEQFFGPGTRLTVL.

A single count supports this clone. V and J are TRBV27 and TRBJ2-5; 10 bases match TRBD2. This CDR3 is 14 amino acids long. CDR1 and CDR2 from the germline V gene are MNHEY and SMNVEV (reference sequence). V shed 2 bases, J shed 4 bases, and the junction held 1 base outside the gene matches. The CDR3 here is CASSLRLAGETQYF. The CDR3 DNA follows: TGTGCCAGCAGTTTAAGACTAGCGGGAGAGACCCAGTACTTC.

The V and J genes are TRBV7-2 and TRBJ2-7; a possible D gene is TRBD2 (6 bases). Germline CDR1 is SGHTA and CDR2 is FQGNSA. The CDR3 runs 13 residues. Trimming took 3 bases from V and 1 from J, leaving 7 bases between them. This chain's CDR3 is CASSFSGSYEQYF. In DNA form, the CDR3 reads TGTGCCAGCAGCTTTAGCGGATCCTACGAGCAGTACTTC.

The chain recombines TRBV6-6 with TRBJ1-2; 10 bases fit TRBD1. The germline gives CDR1 MNHNY, CDR2 SVGAGI (reference sequence). With V trimmed by 7 bases and J by 3 bases, 8 bases remained unmatched. This CDR3 comprises 15 residues. In DNA form, the CDR3 reads TGTGCCAGCACCTCCGGGACAGGGGATCACTATGGCTACACCTTC. Its translation is CASTSGTGDHYGYTF.